This T cell receptor (beta chain) was obtained from a study of T cells in localized non-small cell lung cancer. The V and J ends lost 4 bases and 6 bases, in that order; junction bases with no gene match: 7. This CDR3 has 17 amino acids. CDR1 is SGHDN, CDR2 FVKESK, per germline. Study-wide findings and caveats: Clonality peaked in uninvolved adjacent lung rather than tumor.

Remarks on this clone: As yet, its antigen is unknown.

Sequencing used immunoSEQ multiplex PCR; TCRdb keeps in-frame clones, though not all of them. The sample records 25,000 to 30,000 clones, 80% to 90% being singletons. The J gene is TRBJ2-3, the V gene TRBV14; 16 bases map to TRBD2. The sequences come from peripheral blood, collected before any cancer treatment. This TCR was recovered from a woman aged 18-55 years with stage I lung adenocarcinoma. CDR3 nucleotide sequence: TGTGCCAGCAGCCTATACGGGACTAGCGGGAGGGCCGATACGCAGTATTTT. It codes for CASSLYGTSGRADTQYF. The whole variable domain, filled in from reference TRBV14 and TRBJ2-3, reads EAGVTQFPSHSVIEKGQTVTLRCDPISGHDNLYWYRRVMGKEIKFLLHFVKESKQDESGMPNNRFLAERTGGTYSTLKVQPAELEDSGVYFCASSLYGTSGRADTQYFGPGTRLTVL.